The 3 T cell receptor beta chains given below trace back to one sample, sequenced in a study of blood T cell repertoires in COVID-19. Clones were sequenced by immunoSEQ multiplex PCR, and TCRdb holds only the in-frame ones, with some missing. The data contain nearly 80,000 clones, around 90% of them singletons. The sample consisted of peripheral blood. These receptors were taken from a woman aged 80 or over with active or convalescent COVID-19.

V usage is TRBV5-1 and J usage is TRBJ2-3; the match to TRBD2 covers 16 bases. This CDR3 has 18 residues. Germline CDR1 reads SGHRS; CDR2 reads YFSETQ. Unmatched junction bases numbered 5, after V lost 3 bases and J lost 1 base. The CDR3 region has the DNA TGCGCCAGCAGCTGGGGACTAGCGGGAGGGTCTCGCACAGATACGCAGTATTTT. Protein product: CASSWGLAGGSRTDTQYF.

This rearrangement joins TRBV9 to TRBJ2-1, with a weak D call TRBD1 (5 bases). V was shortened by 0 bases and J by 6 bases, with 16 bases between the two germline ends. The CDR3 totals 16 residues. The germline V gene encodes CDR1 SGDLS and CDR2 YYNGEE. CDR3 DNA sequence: TGTGCCAGCAGCGTAGGTGGTAGGGGATGGGGCAATGAGCAGTTCTTC. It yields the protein CASSVGGRGWGNEQFF.

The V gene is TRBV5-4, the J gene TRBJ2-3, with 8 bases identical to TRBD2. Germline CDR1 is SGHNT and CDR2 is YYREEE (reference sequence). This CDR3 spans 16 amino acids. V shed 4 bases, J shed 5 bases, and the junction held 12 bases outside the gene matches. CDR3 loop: CASSLPAGAGRDTQYF. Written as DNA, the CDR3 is TGTGCCAGCAGCCTTCCAGCGGGGGCGGGTAGAGATACGCAGTATTTT.